The clone carrying this T cell receptor (beta chain) has just a few counts. Its antigen is unidentified. TCRdb recomputed calls from the RT-PCR reads with MiXCR, one row per CDR3 protein. The sample lists some 180,000 distinct CDR3 sequences, about a tenth occurring once. The data originate from a study of response to subunit inactivated influenza vaccine. The study's findings and limits: Each seasonal flu vaccination may recruit only limited new T cells, authors suggested.

This sequence originates from a man between 50 and 59 years old who received an inactivated influenza vaccine. The specimen was non-naive T cells sorted from PBMCs, collected on the day of vaccination.

CDR3 in DNA: TGTGCCAGCAGCCACGCTGAGACCCACAATGAGCAGTTCTTC. This codes for CASSHAETHNEQFF. The V and J genes are TRBV3-1 and TRBJ2-1; no definite D call. V dropped 3 bases and J dropped 5 bases, with 11 bases sitting between them. Germline V gene data show CDR1 as LGHDT and CDR2 as YNNKEL (reference sequence). The CDR3 loop spans 14 amino acids.